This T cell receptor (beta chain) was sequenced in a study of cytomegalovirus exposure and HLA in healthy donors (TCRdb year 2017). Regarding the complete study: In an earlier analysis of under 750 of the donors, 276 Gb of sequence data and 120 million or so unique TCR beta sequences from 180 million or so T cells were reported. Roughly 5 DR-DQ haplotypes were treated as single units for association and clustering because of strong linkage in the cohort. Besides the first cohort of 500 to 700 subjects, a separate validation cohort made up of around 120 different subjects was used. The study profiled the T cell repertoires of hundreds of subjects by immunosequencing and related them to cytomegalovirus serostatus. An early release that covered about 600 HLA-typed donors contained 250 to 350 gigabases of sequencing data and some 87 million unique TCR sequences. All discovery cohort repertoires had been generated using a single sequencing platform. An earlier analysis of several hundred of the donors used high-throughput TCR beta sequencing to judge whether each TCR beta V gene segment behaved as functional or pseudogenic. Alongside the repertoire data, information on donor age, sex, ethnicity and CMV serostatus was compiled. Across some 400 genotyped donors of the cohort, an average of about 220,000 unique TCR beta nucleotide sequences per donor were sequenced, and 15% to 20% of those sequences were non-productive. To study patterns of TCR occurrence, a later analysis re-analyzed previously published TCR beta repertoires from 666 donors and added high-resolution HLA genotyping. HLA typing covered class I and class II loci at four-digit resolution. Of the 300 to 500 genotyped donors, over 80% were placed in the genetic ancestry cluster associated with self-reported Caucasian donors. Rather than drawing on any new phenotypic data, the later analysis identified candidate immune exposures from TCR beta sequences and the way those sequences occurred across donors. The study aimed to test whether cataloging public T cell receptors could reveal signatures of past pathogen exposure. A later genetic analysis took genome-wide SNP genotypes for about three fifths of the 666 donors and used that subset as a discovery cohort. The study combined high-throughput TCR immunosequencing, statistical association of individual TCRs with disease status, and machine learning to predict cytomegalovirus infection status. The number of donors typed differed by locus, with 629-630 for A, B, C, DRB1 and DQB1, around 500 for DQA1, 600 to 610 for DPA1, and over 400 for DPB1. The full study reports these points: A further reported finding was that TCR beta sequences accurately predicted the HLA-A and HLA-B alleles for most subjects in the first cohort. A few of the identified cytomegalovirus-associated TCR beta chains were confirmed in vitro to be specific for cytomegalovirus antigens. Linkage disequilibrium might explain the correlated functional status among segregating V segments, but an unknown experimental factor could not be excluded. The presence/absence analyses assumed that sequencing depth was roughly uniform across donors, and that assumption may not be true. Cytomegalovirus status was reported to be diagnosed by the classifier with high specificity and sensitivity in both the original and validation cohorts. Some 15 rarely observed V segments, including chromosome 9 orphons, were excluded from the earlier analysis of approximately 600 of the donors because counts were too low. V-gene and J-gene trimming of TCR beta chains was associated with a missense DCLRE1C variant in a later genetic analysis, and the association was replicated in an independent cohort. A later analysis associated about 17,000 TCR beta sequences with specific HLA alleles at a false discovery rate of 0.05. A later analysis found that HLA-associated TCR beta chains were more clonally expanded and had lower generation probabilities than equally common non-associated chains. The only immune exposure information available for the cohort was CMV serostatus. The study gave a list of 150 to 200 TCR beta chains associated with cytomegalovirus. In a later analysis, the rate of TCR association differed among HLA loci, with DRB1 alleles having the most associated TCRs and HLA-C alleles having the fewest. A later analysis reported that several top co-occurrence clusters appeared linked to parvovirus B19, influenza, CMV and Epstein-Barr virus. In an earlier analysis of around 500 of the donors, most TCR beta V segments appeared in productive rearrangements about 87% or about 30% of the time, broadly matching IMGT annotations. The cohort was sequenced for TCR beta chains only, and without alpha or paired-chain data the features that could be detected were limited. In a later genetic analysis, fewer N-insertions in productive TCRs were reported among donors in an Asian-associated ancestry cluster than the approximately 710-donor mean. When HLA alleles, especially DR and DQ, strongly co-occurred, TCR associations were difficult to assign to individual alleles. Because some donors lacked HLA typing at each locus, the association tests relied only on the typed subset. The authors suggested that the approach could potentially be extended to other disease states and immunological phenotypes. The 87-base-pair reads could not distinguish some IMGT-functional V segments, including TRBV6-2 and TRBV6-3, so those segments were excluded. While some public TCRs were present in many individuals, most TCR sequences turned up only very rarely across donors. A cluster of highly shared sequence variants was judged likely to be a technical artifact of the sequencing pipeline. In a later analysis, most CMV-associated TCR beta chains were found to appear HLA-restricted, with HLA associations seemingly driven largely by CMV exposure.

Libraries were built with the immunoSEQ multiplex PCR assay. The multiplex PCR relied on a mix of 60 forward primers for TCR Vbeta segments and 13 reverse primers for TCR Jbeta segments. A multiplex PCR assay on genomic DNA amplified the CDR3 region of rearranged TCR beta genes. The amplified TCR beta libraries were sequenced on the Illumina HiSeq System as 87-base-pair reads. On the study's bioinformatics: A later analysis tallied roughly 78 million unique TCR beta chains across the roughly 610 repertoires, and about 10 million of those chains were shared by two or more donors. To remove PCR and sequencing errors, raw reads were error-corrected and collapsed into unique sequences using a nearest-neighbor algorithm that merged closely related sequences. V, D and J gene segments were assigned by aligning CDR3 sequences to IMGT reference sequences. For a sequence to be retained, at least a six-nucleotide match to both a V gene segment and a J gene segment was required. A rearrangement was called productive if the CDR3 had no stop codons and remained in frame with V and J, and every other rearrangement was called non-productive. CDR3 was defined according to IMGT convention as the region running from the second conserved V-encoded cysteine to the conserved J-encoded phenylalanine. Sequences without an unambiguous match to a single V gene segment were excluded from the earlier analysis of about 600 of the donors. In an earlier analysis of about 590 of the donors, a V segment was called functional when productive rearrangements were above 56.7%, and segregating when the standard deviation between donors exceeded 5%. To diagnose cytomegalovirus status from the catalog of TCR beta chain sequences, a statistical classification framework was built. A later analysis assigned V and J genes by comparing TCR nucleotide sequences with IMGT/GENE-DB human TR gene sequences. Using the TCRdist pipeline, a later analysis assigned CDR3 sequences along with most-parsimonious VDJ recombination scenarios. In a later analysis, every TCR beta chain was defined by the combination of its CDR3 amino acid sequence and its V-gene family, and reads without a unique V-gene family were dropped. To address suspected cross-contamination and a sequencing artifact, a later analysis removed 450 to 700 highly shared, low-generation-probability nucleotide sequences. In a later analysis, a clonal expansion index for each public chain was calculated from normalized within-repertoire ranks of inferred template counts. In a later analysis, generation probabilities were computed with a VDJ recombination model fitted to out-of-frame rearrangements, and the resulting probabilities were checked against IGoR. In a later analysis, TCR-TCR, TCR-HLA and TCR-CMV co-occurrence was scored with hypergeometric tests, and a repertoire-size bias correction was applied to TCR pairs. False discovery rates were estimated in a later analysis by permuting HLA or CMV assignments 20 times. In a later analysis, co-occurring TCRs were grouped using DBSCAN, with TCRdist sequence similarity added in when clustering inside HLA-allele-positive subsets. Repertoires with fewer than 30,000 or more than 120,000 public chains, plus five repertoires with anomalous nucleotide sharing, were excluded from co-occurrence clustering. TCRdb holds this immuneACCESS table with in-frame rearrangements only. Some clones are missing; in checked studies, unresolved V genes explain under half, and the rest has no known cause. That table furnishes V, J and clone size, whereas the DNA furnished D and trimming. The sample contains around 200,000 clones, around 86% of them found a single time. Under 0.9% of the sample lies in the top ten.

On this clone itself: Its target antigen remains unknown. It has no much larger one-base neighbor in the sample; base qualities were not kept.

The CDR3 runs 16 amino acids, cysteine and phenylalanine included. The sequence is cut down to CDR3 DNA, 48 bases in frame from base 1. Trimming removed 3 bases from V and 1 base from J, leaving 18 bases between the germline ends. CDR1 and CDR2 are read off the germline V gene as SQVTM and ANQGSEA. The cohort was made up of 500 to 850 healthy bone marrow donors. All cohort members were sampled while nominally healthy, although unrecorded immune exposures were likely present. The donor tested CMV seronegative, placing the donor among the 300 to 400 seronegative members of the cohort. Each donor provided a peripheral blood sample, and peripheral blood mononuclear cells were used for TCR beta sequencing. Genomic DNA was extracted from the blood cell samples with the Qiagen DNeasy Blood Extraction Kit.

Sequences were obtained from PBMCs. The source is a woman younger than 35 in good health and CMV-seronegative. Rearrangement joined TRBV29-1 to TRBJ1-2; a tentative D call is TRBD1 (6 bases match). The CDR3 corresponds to CSVDPGEQGFNYGYTF. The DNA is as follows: TGCAGCGTTGACCCTGGGGAACAGGGCTTTAACTATGGCTACACCTTC.